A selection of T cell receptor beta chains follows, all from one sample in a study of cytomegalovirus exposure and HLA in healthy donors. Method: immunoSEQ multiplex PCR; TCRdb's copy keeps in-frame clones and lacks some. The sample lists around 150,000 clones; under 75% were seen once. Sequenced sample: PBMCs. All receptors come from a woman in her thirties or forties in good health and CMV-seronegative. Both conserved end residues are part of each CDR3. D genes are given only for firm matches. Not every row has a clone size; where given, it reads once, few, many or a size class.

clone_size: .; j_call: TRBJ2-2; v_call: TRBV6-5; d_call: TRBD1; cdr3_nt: TGTGCCAGCAGTGTCCGACAGGGTCTCACCGGGGAGCTGTTTTTT; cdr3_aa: CASSVRQGLTGELFF
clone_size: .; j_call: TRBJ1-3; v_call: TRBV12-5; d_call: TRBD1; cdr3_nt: TGTGCTAGTGGTTGGATGACAGGGGTGAACACCATATATTTT; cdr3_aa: CASGWMTGVNTIYF
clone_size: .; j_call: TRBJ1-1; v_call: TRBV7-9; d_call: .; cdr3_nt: TGTGCCAGCAGCTTCATGGACAGCCAAGCTTTCTTT; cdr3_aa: CASSFMDSQAFF
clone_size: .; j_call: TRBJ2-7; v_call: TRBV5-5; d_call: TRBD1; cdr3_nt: TGTGCCAGCAGCTCGCCCGGGACAGGGCCCGAGCAGTACTTC; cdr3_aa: CASSSPGTGPEQYF
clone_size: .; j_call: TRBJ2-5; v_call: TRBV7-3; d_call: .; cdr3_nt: TGTGCCAGCAGCTTATCGGCTAATCCGGAGGAGACCCAGTACTTC; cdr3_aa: CASSLSANPEETQYF
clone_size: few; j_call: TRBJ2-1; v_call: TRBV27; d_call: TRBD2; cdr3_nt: TGTGCCAGCAGTCCGGGGACTAGCGGGTACAATGAGCAGTTCTTC; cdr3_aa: CASSPGTSGYNEQFF
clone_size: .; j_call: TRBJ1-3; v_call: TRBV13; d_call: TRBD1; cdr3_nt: TGTGCCAGCAGCTTCGGGACAGCCGTCTCTGGAAACACCATATATTTT; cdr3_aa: CASSFGTAVSGNTIYF
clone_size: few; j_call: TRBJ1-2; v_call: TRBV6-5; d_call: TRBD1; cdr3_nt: TGTGCCAGCAGTTACTCCTTCCTCACAGGGGGTATTAGGTACACCTTC; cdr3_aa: CASSYSFLTGGIRYTF
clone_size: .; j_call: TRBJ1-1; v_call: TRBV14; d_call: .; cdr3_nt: TGTGCCAGCAGCCGAGAAATACAGCTGAACACTGAAGCTTTCTTT; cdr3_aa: CASSREIQLNTEAFF
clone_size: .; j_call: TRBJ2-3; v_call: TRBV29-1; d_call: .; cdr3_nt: TGCAGCGTTGAAGGTTTTCTGGCTAGCGTAGAGGATACGCAGTATTTT; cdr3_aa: CSVEGFLASVEDTQYF
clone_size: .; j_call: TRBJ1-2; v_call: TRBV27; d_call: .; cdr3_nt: TGTGCCAGCACCCCACACCCCAACTATGGCTACACCTTC; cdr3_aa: CASTPHPNYGYTF
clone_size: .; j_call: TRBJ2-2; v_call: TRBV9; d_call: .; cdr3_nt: TGTGCCAGCAGCGCAAAGAGGGCCAACACCGGGGAGCTGTTTTTT; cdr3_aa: CASSAKRANTGELFF
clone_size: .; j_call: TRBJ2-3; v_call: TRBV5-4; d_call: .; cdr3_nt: TGTGCCAGCAGCTTGTTAGGTCAGGGTATAGATACGCAGTATTTT; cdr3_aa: CASSLLGQGIDTQYF
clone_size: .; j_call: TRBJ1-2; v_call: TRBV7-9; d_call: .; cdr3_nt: TGTGCCAGCAGCCCCGGGGGGAGCTCCCAGCTTGCAGACGGCTACACCTTC; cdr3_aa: CASSPGGSSQLADGYTF
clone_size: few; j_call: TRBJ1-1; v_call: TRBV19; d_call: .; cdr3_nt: TGTGCCAGTCTCCCGGGGTGGAAGAACACTGAAGCTTTCTTT; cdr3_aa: CASLPGWKNTEAFF
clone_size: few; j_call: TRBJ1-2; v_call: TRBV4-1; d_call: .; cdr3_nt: TGCGCCAGCAGCCAAGTCGCGGGGGATGACTATGGCTACACCTTC; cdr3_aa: CASSQVAGDDYGYTF
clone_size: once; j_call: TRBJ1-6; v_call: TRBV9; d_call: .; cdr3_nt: TGTGCCAGCAGCGTAGCGGGGGGGGATTCACCCCTCCACTTT; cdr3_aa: CASSVAGGDSPLHF
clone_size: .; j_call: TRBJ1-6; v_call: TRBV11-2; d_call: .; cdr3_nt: TGTGCCAGCAGCCGGACAGTCGGCTCCTATAATTCACCCCTCCACTTT; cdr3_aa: CASSRTVGSYNSPLHF
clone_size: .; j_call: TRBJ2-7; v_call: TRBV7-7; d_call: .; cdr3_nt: TGTGCCAGCAGCCTAGGGCAGAACTACGAGCAGTACTTC; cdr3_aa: CASSLGQNYEQYF
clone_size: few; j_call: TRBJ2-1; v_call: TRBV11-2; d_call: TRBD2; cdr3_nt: TGTGCCAGCAGTAGCGGGGGGCCGAGCTCCTACAATGAGCAGTTCTTC; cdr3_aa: CASSSGGPSSYNEQFF
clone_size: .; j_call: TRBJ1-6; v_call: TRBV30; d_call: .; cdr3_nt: TGTGCCTGGAGTGTACGGGGAGCTTCACCCCTCCACTTT; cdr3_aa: CAWSVRGASPLHF
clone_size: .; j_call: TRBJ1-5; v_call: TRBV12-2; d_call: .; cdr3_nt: TGTGCAAGTCGCTTAGAACGCAGGGCTGAGGCGAGAAATCAGCCCCAGCATTTT; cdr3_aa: CASRLERRAEARNQPQHF
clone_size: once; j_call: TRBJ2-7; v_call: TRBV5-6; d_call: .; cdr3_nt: TGTGCCAGCAGCTTGGCCGCAGGGGAGGAGCAGTACTTC; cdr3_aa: CASSLAAGEEQYF
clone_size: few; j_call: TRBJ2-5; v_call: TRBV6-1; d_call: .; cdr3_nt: TGTGCCAGCACCCTGAGCCAGGGTCAAGAGACCCAGTACTTC; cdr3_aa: CASTLSQGQETQYF
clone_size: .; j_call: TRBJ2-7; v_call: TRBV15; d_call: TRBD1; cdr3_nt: TGTGCCACCAGACCGGGACAGATCTCCTACAAGCAGTACTTC; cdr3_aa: CATRPGQISYKQYF
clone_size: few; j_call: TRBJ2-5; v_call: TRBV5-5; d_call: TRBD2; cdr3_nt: TGTGCCAGCAGCTGGGGACTAGCGGGGGGTTTCCAAGAGACCCAGTACTTC; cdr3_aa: CASSWGLAGGFQETQYF
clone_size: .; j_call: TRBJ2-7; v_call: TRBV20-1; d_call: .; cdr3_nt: TGCAGTGCTACCACACAATACGAGCAGTACTTC; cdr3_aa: CSATTQYEQYF
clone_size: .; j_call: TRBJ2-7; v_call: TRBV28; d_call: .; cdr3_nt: TGTGCCAGCAGTTTCCGGGTGAATCCCTACGAGCAGTACTTC; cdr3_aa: CASSFRVNPYEQYF
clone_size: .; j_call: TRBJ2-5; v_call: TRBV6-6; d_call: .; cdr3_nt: TGTGCCAGCAGTTTTTTGGGAGTCCAAGAGACCCAGTACTTC; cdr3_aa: CASSFLGVQETQYF
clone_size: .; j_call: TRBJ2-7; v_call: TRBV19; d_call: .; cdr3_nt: TGTGCCAGTAGTACAGGGGTTAGTGCCTACGAGCAGTACTTC; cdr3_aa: CASSTGVSAYEQYF
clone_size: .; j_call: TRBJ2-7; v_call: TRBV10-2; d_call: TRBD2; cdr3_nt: TGCGCCAGCGGGGGGACTAGCGGGTACGAGCAGTACTTC; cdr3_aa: CASGGTSGYEQYF
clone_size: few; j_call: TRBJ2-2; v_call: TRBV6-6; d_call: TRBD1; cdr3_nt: TGTGCCAGCAGATACAGGGGTCAGAACACCGGGGAGCTGTTTTTT; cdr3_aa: CASRYRGQNTGELFF
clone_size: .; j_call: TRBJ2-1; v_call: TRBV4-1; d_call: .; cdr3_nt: TGCGCCAGCAGCCAAGAGGGCAGCTCCTACAATGAGCAGTTCTTC; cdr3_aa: CASSQEGSSYNEQFF
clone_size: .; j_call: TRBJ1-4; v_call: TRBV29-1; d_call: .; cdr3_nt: TGCAGCGTTGAGGGCGACAGGTCGGCCGGGGCGGCTAATGAAAAACTGTTTTTT; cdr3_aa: CSVEGDRSAGAANEKLFF
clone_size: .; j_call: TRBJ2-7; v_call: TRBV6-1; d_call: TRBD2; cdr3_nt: TGTGCCAGCACCCCGGGGGGAAGGCAGTACTTC; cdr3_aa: CASTPGGRQYF
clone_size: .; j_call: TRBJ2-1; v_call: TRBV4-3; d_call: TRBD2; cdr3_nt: TGCGCCAGCACCCCGCAGCGGGGGCCTTACAATGAGCAGTTCTTC; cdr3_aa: CASTPQRGPYNEQFF
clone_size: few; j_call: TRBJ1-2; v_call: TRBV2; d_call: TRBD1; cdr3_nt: TGTGCCAGCAGTCCCCGGGACAGGGCGGACTATGGCTACACCTTC; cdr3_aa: CASSPRDRADYGYTF
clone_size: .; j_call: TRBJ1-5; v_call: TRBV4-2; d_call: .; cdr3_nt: TGTGCCAGCAGCCACGCGGGGGGAGAAGGCAATCAGCCCCAGCATTTT; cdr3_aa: CASSHAGGEGNQPQHF
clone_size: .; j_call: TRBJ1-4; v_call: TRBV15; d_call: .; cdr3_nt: TGTGCCACCAGCAGAGTAGCCGGGACAAGGGAGGGAAAACTGTTTTTT; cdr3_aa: CATSRVAGTREGKLFF
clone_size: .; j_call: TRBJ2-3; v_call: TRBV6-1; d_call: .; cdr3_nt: TGTGCCAGCAGTGACCTATACACAGATACGCAGTATTTT; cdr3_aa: CASSDLYTDTQYF
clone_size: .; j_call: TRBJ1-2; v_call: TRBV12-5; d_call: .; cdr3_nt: TGTGCTAGTGGTTTCGGGGACTATGGCTACACCTTC; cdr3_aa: CASGFGDYGYTF
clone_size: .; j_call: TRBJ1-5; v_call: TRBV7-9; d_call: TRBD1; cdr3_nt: TGTGCCAGCAGCTTAGACAGGGGAAATCAGCCCCAGCATTTT; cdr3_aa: CASSLDRGNQPQHF
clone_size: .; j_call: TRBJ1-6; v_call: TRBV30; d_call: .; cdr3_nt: TGTGCCTGCCCCTCCGGGGCCTATAATTCACCCCTCCACTTT; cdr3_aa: CACPSGAYNSPLHF
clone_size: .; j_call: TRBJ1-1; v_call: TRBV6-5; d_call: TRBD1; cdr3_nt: TGTGCCAGCAGTCGGACAGGGGGGATGAACACTGAAGCTTTCTTT; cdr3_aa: CASSRTGGMNTEAFF
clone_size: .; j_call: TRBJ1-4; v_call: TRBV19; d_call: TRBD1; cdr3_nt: TGTGCCAGTAGTATGAGGTCGGACAGGCATAATGAAAAACTGTTTTTT; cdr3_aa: CASSMRSDRHNEKLFF
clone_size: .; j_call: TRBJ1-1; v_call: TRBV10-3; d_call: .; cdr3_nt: TGTGCCATCAGTGTTGGCTCGAACACTGAAGCTTTCTTT; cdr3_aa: CAISVGSNTEAFF
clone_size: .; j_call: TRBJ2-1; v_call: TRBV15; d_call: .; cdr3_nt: TGTGCCACCAGCAGAGAGGGCCGGGGGAGCTCCTACAATGAGCAGTTCTTC; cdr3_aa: CATSREGRGSSYNEQFF
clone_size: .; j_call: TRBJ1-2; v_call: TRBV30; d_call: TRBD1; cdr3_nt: TGTGCCTTGACAGGGGGCCTTGGCTACACCTTC; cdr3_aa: CALTGGLGYTF
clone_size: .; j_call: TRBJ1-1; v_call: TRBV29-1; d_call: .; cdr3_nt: TGCAGCGTCTACGGGGGGGGCCGTCGACTTCTAGGTGAAGCTTTCTTT; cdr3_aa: CSVYGGGRRLLGEAFF
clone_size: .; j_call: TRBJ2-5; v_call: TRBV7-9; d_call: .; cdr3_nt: TGTGCCAGCAGCTTAGGGGGGACTCTCACCCAAGAGACCCAGTACTTC; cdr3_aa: CASSLGGTLTQETQYF
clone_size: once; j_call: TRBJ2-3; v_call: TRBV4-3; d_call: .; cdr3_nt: TGCGCCAGCAGCCAAGATGTAAGCGTCGGAACAGATACGCAGTATTTT; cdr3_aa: CASSQDVSVGTDTQYF
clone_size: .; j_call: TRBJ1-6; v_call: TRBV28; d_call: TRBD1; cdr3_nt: TGTGCCAGCAGTTTCCGACAGGGAGAGAATTCACCCCTCCACTTT; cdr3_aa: CASSFRQGENSPLHF
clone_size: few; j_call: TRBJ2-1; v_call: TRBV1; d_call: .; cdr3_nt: TGCACCAGCAGCCAAGCTGGGTACTTAGGGGTCAATGAGCAGTTCTTC; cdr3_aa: CTSSQAGYLGVNEQFF
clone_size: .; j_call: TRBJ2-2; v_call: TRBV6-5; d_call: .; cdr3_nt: TGTGCCAGCAGTTACAACCGCGCCGGGGAGCTGTTTTTT; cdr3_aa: CASSYNRAGELFF
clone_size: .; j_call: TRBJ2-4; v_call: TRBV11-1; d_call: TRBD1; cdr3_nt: TGTGCCAGCAGCCGCTGGGACAGGTCCAAAAACATTCAGTACTTC; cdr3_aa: CASSRWDRSKNIQYF
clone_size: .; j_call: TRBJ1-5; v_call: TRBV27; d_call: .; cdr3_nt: TGTGCCAGCAGTTTAGGACAAGGCAATCAGCCCCAGCATTTT; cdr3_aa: CASSLGQGNQPQHF
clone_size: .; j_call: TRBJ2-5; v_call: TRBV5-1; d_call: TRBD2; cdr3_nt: TGCGCCAGCAGCAAGACTAGCGGGGGAGGGACCCAGTACTTC; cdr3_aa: CASSKTSGGGTQYF
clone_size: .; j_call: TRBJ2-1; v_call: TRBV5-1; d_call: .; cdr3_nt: TGCGCCAGCAGCTTGGCGGCGGGTACATCCTACAATGAGCAGTTCTTC; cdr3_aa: CASSLAAGTSYNEQFF
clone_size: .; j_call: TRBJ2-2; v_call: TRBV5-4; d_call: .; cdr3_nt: TGTGCCAGCAGCTTGGGGGGGCAGGCCACGAACACCGGGGAGCTGTTTTTT; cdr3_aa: CASSLGGQATNTGELFF
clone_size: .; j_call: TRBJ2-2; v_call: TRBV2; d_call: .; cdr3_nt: TGTGCCAGCAGTGGAACAGGGAGCACCGGGGAGCTGTTTTTT; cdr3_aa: CASSGTGSTGELFF